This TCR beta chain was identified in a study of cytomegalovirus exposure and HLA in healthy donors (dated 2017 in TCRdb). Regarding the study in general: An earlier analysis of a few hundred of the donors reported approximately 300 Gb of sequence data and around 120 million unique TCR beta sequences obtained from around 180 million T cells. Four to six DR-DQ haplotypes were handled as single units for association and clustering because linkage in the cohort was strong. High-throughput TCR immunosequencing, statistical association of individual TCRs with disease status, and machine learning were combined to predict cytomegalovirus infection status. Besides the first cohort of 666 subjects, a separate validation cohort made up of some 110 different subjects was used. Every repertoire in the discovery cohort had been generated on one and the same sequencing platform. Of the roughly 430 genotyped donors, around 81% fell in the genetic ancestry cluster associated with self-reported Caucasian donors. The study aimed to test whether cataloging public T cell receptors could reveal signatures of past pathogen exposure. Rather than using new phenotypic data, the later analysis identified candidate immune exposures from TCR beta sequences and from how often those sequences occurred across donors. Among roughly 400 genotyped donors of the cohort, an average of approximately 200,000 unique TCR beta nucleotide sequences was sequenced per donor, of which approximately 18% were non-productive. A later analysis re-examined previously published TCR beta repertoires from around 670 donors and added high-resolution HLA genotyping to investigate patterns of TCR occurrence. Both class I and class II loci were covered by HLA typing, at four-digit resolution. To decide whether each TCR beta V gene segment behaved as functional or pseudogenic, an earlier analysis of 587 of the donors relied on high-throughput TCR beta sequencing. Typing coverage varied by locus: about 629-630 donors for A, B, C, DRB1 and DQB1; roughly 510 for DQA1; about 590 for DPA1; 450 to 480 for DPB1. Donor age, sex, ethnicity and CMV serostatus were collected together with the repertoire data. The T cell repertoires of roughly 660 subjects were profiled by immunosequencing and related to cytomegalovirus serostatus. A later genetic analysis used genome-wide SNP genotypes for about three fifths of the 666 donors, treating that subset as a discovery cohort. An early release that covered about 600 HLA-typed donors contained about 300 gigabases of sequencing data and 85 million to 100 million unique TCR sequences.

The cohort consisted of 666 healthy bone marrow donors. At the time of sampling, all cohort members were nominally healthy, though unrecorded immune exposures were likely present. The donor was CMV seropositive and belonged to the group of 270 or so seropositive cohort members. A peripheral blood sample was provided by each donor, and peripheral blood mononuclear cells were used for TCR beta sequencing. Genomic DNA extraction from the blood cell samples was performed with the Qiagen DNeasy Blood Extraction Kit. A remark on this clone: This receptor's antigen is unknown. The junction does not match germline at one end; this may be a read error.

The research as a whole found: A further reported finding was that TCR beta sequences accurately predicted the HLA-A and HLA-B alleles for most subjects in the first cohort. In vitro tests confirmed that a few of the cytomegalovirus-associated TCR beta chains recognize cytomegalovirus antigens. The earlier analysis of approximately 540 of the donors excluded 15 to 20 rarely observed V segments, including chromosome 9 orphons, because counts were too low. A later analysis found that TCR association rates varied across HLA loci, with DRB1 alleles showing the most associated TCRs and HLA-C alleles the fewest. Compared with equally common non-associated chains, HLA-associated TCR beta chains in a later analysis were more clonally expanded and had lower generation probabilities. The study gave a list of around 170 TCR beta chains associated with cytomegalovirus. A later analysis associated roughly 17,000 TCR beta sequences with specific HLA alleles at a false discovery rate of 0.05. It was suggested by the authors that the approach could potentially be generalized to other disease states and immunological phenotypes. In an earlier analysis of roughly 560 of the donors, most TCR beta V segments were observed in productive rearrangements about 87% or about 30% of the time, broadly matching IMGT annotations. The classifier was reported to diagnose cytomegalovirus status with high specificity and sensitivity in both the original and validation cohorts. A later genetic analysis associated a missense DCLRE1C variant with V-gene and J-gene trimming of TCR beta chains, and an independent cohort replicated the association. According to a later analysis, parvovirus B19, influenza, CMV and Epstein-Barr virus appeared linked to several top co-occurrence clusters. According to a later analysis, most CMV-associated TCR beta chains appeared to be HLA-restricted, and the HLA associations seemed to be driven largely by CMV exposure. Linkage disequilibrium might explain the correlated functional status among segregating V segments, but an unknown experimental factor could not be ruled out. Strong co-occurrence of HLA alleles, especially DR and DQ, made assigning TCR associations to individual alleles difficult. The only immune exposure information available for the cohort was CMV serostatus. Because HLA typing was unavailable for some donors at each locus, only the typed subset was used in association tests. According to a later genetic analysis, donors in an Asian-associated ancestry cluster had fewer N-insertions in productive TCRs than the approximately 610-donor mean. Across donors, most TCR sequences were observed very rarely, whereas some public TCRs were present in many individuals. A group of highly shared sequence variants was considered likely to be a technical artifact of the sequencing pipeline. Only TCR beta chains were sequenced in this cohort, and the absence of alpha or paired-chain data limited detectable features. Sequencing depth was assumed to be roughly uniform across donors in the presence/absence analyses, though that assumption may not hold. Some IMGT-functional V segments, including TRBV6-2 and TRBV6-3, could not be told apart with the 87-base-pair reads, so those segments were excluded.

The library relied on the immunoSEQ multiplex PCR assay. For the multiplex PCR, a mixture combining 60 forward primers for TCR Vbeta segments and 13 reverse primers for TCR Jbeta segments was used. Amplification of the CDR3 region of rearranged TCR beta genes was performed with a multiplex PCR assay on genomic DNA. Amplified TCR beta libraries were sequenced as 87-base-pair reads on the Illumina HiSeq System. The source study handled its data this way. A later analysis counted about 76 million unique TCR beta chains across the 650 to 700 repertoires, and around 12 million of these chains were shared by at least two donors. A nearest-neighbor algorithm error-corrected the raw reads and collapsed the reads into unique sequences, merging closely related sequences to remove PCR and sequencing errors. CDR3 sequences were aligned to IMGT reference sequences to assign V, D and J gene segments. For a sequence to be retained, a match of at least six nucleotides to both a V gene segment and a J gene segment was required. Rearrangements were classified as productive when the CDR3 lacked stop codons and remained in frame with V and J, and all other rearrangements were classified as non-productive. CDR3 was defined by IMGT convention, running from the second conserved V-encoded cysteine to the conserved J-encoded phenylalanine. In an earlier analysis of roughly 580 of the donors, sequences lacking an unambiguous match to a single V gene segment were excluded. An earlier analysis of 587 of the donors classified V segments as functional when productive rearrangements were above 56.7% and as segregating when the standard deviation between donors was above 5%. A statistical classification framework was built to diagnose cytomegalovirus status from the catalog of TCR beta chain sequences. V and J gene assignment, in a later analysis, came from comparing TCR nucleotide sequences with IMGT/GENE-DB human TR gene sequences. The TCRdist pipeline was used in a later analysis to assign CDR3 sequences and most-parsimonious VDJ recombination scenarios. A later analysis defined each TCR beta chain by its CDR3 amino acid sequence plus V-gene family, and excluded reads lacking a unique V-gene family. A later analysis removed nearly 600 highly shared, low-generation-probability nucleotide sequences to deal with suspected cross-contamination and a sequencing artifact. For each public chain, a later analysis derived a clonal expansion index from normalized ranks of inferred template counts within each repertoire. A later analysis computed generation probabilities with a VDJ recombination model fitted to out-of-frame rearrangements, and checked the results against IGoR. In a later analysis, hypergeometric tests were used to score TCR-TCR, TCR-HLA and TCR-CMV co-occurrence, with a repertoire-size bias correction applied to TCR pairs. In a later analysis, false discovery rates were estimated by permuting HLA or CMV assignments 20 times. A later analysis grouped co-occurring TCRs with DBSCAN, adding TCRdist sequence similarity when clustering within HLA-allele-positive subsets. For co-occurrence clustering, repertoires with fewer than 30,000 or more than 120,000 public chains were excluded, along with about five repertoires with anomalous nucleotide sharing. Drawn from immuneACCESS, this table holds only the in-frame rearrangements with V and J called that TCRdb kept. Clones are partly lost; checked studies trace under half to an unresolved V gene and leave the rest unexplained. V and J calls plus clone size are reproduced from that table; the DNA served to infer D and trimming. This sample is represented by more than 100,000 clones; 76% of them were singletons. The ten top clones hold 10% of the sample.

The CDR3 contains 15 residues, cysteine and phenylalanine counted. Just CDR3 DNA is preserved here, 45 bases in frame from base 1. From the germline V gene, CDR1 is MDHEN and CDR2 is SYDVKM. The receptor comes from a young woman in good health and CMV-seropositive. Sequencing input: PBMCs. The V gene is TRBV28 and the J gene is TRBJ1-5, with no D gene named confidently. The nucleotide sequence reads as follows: TGTGCCAGCAGCCACGACTCAGCTGGCAAGCAGCCCCAGCATTTT. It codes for CASSHDSAGKQPQHF.